Listed below are T cell receptor beta chains from one sample, sequenced in a study of T-cell reconstitution after alpha-beta-depleted transplantation in children. TCRdb analysed the PCR reads with MiXCR anew, one entry per CDR3 protein. Of about 460,000 distinct CDR3 sequences detected, 8% to 11% appear once; the ten largest clones hold 2%. Source: PBMCs, taken before TCRalphabeta/CD19-depleted stem cell transplant. The receptors shown here come from a child under 10 years old with inherited bone marrow failure, due to receive a stem cell transplant. CDR3s include the opening cysteine and the closing phenylalanine or tryptophan. The D gene is left open where the match is weak. Clone sizes are given selectively: once, few, many, or a class where the clone is expanded.

V gene	clone size	J gene	D gene	CDR3 protein	CDR3 DNA
TRBV20-1	many	TRBJ2-1	.	CSAREYNEQFF	TGCAGTGCTAGAGAGTACAATGAGCAGTTCTTC
TRBV5-6	few	TRBJ1-1	TRBD1	CASSWSPGQGSTEAFF	TGTGCCAGCAGCTGGTCTCCGGGACAGGGGAGCACTGAAGCTTTCTTT
TRBV9	many	TRBJ2-1	TRBD2	CASSAGTSGGIYNEQFF	TGTGCCAGCAGCGCCGGGACTAGCGGGGGAATATACAATGAGCAGTTCTTC
TRBV4-1	few	TRBJ1-1	.	CASSQSFRDPQGTEAFF	TGCGCCAGCAGCCAGTCATTCCGGGACCCCCAGGGGACTGAAGCTTTCTTT
TRBV4-1	few	TRBJ2-3	TRBD2	CASSQAPAGARDTQYF	TGCGCCAGCAGCCAAGCTCCGGCGGGAGCGAGAGATACGCAGTATTTT
TRBV7-2	many	TRBJ1-1	.	CASSFLRMNTEAFF	TGTGCCAGCAGCTTTCTCCGTATGAACACTGAAGCTTTCTTT
TRBV5-1	many	TRBJ2-7	.	CASRGSISYEQYF	TGCGCCAGCAGGGGGTCAATCTCCTACGAGCAGTACTTC
TRBV12-3/TRBV12-4	.	TRBJ2-5	.	CASRTAGRETQYF	TGTGCCAGCAGAACGGCAGGGAGGGAGACCCAGTACTTC
TRBV7-9	many	TRBJ1-1	.	CASSTNEAFF	TGTGCCAGCAGCACCAATGAAGCTTTCTTT
TRBV20-1	many	TRBJ2-1	.	CSARGLNTYNEQFF	TGCAGTGCTCGAGGACTAAATACCTACAATGAGCAGTTCTTC
TRBV10-3	many	TRBJ2-5	.	CAIGAGTAETQYF	TGTGCCATAGGGGCGGGGACAGCAGAGACCCAGTACTTC
TRBV30	.	TRBJ2-5	.	CAWTAMDSNTQETQYF	TGTGCCTGGACCGCAATGGACAGTAACACCCAAGAGACCCAGTACTTC
TRBV10-3	many	TRBJ1-1	.	CAISDSTENTEAFF	TGTGCCATCAGTGACTCGACAGAGAACACTGAAGCTTTCTTT
TRBV9	few	TRBJ2-5	.	CASSVGSGETQYF	TGTGCCAGCAGCGTAGGATCAGGAGAGACCCAGTACTTC
TRBV20-1	many	TRBJ1-5	TRBD1	CSARVSGTASNQPQHF	TGCAGTGCTAGAGTATCGGGGACAGCTAGCAATCAGCCCCAGCATTTT
TRBV6-1	many	TRBJ2-3	TRBD1	CASGPTGGADTQYF	TGTGCCAGCGGCCCCACAGGGGGCGCAGATACGCAGTATTTT
TRBV20-1	many	TRBJ1-4	.	CSAARATNEKLFF	TGCAGTGCCGCAAGAGCAACTAATGAAAAACTGTTTTTT